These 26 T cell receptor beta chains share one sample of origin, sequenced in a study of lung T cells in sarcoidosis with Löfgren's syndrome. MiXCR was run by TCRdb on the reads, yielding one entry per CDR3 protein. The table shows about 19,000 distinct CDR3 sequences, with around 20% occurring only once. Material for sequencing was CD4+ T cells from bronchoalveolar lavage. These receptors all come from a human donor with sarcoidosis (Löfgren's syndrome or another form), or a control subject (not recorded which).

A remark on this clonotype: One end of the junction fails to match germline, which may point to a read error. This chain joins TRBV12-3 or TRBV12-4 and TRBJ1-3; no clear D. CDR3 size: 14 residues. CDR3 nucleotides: TGTGCCAGCAGTATAACAAATTCTGGAGACACCATATATTTT. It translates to CASSITNSGDTIYF.

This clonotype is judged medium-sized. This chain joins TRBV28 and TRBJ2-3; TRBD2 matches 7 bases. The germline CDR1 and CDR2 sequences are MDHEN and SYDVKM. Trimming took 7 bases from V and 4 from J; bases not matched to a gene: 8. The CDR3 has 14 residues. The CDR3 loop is CASTREVWADTQYF. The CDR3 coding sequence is TGTGCCAGCACTCGGGAGGTCTGGGCAGATACGCAGTATTTT.

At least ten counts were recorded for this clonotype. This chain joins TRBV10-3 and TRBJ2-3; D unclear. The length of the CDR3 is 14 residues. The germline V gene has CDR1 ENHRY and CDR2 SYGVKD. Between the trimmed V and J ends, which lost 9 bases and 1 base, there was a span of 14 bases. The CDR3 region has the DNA TGTGCCATATCGACTCAAAGGGGCACAGATACGCAGTATTTT. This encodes CAISTQRGTDTQYF.

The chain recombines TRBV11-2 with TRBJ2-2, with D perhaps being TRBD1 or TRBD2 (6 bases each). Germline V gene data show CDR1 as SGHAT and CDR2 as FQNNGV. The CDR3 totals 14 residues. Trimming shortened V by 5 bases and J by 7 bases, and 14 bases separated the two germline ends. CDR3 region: CASSPRGGGGELFF. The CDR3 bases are TGTGCCAGCAGCCCCCGAGGGGGAGGCGGGGAGCTGTTTTTT. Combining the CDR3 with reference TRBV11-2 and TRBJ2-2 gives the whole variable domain EAGVAQSPRYKIIEKRQSVAFWCNPISGHATLYWYQQILGQGPKLLIQFQNNGVVDDSQLPKDRFSAERLKGVDSTLKIQPAKLEDSAVYLCASSPRGGGGELFFGEGSRLTVL.

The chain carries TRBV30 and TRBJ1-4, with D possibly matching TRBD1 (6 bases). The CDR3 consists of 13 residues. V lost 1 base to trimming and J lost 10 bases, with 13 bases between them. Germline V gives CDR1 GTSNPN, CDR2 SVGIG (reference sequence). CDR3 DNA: TGTGCCTGGAGTGACCAGGGGAGGGGAAAACTGTTTTTT. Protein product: CAWSDQGRGKLFF.

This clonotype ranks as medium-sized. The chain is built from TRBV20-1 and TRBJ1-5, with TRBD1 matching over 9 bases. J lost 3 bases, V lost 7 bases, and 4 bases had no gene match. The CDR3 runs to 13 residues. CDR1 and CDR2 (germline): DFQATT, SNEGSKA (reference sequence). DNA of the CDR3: TGCAGTGTCGCACAGGGGGCCAATCAGCCCCAGCATTTT. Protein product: CSVAQGANQPQHF.

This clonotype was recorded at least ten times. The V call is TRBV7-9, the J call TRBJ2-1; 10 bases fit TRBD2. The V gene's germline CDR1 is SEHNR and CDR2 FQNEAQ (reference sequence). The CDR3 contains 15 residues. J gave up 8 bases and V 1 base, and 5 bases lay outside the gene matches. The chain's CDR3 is CASSLELAGSDEQFF. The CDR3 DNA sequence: TGTGCCAGCAGCTTAGAACTAGCGGGGAGCGATGAGCAGTTCTTC.

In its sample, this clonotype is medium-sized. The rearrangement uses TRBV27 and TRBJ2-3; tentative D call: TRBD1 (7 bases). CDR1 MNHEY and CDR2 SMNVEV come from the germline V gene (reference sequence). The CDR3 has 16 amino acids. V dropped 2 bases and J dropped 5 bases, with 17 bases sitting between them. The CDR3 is CASSLVQGGVGDTQYF. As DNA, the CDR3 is TGTGCCAGCAGTTTAGTCCAGGGGGGAGTGGGAGATACGCAGTATTTT.

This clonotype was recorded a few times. Here the CDR3 DNA reads TGTGCCAGCAGCTTCGTCCCGACTTTGAACACTGAAGCTTTCTTT. Translated: CASSFVPTLNTEAFF. The chain links TRBV5-4 to TRBJ1-1; D is ambiguous. The CDR3 extends over 15 amino acids. Germline CDR1 and CDR2: SGHNT and YYREEE (reference sequence). V lost 2 bases and J lost 0, with 11 bases in between.

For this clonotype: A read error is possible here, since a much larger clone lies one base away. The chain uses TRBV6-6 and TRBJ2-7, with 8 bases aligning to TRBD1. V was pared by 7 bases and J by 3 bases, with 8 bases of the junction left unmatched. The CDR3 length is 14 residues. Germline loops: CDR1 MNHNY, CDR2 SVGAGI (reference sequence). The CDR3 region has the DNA TGTGCCAGCACCCCACAGGGGGTGGTCTACGAGCAGTACTTC. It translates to CASTPQGVVYEQYF.

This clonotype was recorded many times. The CDR3 bases are TGCAGTGCTCCACAGACTAGCGGGAGCGAGCAGTACTTC. This encodes CSAPQTSGSEQYF. V is TRBV20-1 and J is TRBJ2-7; 12 bases agree with TRBD2. The CDR3 sequence is 13 residues long. Trimming took 5 bases from V and 6 from J; bases not matched to a gene: 5. CDR1 is DFQATT and CDR2 is SNEGSKA in the germline V gene (reference sequence).

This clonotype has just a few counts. The CDR3 reads CASSLMGSGQPQHF. DNA of the CDR3: TGTGCCAGCAGCTTAATGGGTTCCGGACAGCCCCAGCATTTT. The V and J genes are TRBV7-9 and TRBJ1-5; no definite D call. V lost 2 bases and J lost 7, with 12 bases in between. The germline V gene has CDR1 SEHNR and CDR2 FQNEAQ (reference sequence). The CDR3 consists of 14 residues.

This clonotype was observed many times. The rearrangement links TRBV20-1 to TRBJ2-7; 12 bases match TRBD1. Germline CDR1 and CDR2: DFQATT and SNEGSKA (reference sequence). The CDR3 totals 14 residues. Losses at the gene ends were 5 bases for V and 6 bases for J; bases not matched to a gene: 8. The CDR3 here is CSAPRGQGASEQYF. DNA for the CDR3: TGCAGTGCTCCACGGGGACAGGGGGCGAGCGAGCAGTACTTC.

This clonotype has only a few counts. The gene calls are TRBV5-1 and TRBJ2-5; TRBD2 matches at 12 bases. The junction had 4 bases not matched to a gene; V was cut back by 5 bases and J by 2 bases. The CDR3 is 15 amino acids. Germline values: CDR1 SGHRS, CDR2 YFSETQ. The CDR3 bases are TGCGCCAGCAGTCGGACTAGCGGGGTTCAAGAGACCCAGTACTTC. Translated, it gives CASSRTSGVQETQYF.

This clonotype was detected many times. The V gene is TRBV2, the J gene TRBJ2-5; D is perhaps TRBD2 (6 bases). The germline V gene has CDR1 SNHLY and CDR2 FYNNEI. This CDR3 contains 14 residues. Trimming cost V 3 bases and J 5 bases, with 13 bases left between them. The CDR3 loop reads CASSDGGVGETQYF. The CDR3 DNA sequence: TGTGCCAGCAGTGATGGAGGGGTTGGCGAGACCCAGTACTTC.

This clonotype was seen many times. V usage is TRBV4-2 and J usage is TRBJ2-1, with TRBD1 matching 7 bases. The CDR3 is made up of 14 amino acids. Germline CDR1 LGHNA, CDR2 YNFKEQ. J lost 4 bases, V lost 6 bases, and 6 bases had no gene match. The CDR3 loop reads CASSAGQAYNEQFF. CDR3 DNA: TGTGCCAGCAGTGCCGGACAGGCTTACAATGAGCAGTTCTTC.

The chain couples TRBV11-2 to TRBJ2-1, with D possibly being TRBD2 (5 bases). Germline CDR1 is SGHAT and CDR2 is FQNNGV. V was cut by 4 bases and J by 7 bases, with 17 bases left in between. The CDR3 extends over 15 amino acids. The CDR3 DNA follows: TGTGCCAGCAGCTATAGGCGGGTAACGGGAAATGAGCAGTTCTTC. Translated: CASSYRRVTGNEQFF.

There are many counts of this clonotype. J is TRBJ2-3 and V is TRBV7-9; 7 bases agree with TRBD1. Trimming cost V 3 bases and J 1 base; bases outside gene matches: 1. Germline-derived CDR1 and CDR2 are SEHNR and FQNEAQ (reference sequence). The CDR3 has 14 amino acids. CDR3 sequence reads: CASSFTGGTDTQYF. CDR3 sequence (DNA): TGTGCCAGCAGCTTTACAGGGGGCACAGATACGCAGTATTTT.

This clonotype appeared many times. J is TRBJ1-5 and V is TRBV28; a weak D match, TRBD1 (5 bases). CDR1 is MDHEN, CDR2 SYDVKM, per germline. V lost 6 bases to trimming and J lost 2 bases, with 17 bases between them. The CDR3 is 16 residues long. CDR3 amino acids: CASSPGTPWGNQPQHF. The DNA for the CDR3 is TGTGCCAGCAGCCCCGGGACCCCTTGGGGCAATCAGCCCCAGCATTTT. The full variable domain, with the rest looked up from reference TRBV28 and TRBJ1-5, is DVKVTQSSRYLVKRTGEKVFLECVQDMDHENMFWYRQDPGLGLRLIYFSYDVKMKEKGDIPEGYSVSREKKERFSLILESASTNQTSMYLCASSPGTPWGNQPQHFGDGTRLSIL.

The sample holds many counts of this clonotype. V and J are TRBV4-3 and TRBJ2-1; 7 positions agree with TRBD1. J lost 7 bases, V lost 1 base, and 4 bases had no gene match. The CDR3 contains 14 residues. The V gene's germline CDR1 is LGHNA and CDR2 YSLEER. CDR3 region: CASSQVTGLNEQFF. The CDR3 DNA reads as TGCGCCAGCAGCCAAGTGACAGGGTTAAATGAGCAGTTCTTC.

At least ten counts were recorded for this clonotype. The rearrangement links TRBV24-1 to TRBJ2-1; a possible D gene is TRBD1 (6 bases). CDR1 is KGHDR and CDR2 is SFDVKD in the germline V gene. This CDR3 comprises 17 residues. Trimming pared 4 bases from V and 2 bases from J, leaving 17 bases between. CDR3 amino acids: CATSEALPDRTYNEQFF. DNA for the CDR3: TGTGCCACCAGTGAAGCCCTCCCTGACAGGACCTACAATGAGCAGTTCTTC.

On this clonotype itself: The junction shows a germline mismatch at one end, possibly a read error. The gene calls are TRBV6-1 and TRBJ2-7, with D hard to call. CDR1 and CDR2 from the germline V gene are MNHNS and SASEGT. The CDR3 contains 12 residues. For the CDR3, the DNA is TGTGCCAGCAGTACTGGCCGGGTCGAGCAGTGCTTC. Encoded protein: CASSTGRVEQCF.

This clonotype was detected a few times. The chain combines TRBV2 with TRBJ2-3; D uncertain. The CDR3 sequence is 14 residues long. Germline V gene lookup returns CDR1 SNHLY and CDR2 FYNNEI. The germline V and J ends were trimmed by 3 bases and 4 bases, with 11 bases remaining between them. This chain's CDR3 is CASSDLVLADTQYF. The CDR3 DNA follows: TGTGCCAGCAGTGATCTGGTTTTGGCAGATACGCAGTATTTT.

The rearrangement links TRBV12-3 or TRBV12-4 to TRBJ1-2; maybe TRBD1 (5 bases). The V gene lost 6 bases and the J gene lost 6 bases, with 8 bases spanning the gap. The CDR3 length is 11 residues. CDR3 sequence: CASRNRNGYTF. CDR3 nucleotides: TGTGCCAGCAGGAACAGGAATGGCTACACCTTC.

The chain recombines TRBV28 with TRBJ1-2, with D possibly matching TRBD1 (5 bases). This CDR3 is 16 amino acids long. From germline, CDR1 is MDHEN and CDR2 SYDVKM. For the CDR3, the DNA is TGTGCAGGCAGTTTAGGTTCTACCGGGCTGGGGGATGGCTACACCTTC. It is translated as CAGSLGSTGLGDGYTF.

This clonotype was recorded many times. CDR3 nucleotides: TGCGCCAGCAGCCCCCGGGGGACCCCAGATACGCAGTATTTT. It is translated as CASSPRGTPDTQYF. This chain joins TRBV4-3 and TRBJ2-3; tentatively, D is TRBD2 (6 bases). In germline, CDR1 is LGHNA, CDR2 YSLEER. The CDR3 consists of 14 residues. Trimming took 4 bases from V and 4 from J, leaving 12 bases between them.